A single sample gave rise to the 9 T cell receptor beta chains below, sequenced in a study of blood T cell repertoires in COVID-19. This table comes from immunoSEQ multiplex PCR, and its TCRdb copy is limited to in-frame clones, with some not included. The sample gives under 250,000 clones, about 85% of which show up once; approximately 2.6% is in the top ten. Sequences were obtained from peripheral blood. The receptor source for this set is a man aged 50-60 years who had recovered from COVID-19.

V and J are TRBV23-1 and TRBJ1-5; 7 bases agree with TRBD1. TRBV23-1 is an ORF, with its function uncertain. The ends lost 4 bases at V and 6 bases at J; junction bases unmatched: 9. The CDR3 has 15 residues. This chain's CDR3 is CASSLRKQGIQPQHF. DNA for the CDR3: TGCGCCAGCAGTCTGCGGAAACAGGGGATTCAGCCCCAGCATTTT.

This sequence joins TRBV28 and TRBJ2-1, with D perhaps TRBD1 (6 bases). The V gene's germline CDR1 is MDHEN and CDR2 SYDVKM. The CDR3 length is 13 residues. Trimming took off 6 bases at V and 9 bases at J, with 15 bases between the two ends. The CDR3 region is CASRAQGLSEQFF. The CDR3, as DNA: TGTGCCAGCAGAGCTCAGGGGTTGAGTGAGCAGTTCTTC.

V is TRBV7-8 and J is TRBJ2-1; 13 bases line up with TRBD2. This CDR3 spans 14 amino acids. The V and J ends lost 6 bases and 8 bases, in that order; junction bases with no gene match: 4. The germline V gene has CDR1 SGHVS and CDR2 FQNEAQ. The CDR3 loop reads CASRGTSGIDEQFF. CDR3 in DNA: TGTGCCAGCAGGGGGACTAGCGGGATTGATGAGCAGTTCTTC.

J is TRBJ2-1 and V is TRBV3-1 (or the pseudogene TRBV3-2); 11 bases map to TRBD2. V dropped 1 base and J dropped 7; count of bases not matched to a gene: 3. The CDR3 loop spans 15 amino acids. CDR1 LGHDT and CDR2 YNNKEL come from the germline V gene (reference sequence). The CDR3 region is CASSQGLAGSNEQFF. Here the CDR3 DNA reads TGTGCCAGCAGCCAAGGACTAGCGGGATCAAATGAGCAGTTCTTC.

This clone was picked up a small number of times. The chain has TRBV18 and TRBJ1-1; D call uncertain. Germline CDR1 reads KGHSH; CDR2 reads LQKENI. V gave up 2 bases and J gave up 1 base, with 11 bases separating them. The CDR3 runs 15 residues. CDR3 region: CASSPDSYSNTEAFF. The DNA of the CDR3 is TGTGCCAGCTCACCAGACTCCTATTCGAACACTGAAGCTTTCTTT.

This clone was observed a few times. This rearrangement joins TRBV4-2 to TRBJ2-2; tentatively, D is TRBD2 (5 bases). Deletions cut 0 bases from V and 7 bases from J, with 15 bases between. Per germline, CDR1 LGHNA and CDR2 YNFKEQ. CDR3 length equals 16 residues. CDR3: CASSQEVGALIGELFF. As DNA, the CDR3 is TGTGCCAGCAGCCAAGAGGTGGGAGCTCTTATCGGGGAGCTGTTTTTT.

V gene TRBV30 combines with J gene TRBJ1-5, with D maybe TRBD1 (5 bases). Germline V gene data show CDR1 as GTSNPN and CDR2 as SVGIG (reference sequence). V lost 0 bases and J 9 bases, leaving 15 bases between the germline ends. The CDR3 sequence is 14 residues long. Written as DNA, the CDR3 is TGTGCCTGGAGTGTAGGGGCAGCGTCGGGGCCCCAGCATTTT. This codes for CAWSVGAASGPQHF.

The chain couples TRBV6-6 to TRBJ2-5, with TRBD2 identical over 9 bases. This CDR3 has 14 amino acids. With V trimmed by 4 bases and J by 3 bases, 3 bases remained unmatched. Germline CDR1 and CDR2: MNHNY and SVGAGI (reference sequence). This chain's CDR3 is CASSSTSGKETQYF. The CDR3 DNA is TGTGCCAGCAGTTCGACTAGCGGTAAAGAGACCCAGTACTTC.

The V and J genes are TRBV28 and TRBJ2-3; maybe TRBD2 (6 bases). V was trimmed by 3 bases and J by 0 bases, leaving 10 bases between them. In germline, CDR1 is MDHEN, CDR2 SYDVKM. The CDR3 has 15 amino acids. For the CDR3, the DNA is TGTGCCAGCAGTTTTCGGGGGTCTAGCACAGATACGCAGTATTTT. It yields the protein CASSFRGSSTDTQYF.